This T cell receptor beta chain comes out of a study of cytomegalovirus exposure and HLA in healthy donors. Primers for the PCR totalled 60 Vbeta and 13 Jbeta. The table came from immunoSEQ multiplex PCR; TCRdb's copy has only in-frame clones and leaves some out. The sample includes 150,000 or so clones, over 65% of them seen just once. The CDR3 has 15 amino acids. Germline lookup yields CDR1 LGHNA and CDR2 YNFKEQ. V trimming: 5 bases; J trimming: 3 bases; junction bases outside the gene matches: 6. The specimen was PBMCs. This TCR was sampled from a woman in her 40s in good health and CMV-seronegative. V is TRBV4-2 and J is TRBJ2-3, with 9 bases lining up with TRBD2. The CDR3 region is CASSNSGGRTDTQYF. CDR3 bases: TGTGCCAGCAGCAATAGCGGGGGTAGGACAGATACGCAGTATTTT.